The clone carrying this T cell receptor beta chain was detected once. What it binds is unknown. Germline values: CDR1 SGHTA, CDR2 FQGTGA. Trimming took 5 bases from V and 4 from J, leaving 14 bases between them. This CDR3 is 15 amino acids long. A second about 6 to 12 cycle PCR used barcoded and J-beta primers. Using its own MiXCR run on the 5' RACE reads, TCRdb lists one record per CDR3 protein. Here the sample spans 700,000 or so distinct CDR3 sequences, less than 45% being singletons. These data originate in a study of blood T cells in healthy people across ages. Study-wide results and limits: It was not known whether donors were CMV positive (a possible confounder of expanded clonotype changes).

The TCR sequence derives from an elderly man in good health. The sample consisted of blood. The genes are TRBV7-3 and TRBJ2-2, with D possibly being TRBD1 (6 bases). The CDR3 reads CASSKQGMGTGELFF. Written as DNA, the CDR3 is TGTGCCAGCAGCAAGCAGGGGATGGGCACCGGGGAGCTGTTTTTT.